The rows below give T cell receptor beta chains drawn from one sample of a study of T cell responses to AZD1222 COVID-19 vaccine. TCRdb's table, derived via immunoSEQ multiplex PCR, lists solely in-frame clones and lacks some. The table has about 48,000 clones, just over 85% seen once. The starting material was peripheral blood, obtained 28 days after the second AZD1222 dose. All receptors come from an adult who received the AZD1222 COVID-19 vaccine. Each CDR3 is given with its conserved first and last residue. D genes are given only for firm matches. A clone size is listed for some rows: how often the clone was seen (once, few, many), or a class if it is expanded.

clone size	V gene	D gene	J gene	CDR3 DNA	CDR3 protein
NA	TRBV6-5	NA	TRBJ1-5	TGTGCCAGCAGACGGGACAAAAATCAGCCCCAGCATTTT	CASRRDKNQPQHF
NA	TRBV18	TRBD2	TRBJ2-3	TGTGCCAGCTCAAGTCAGACTAGCGGGAGGGCCCCAGATACGCAGTATTTT	CASSSQTSGRAPDTQYF
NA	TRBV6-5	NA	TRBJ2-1	TGTGCCAGCAGTTACCGAGGGAAGGAGTTCTTC	CASSYRGKEFF
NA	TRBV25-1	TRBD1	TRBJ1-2	TGTGCCACGCGCTTAGCGGGACAGGGGGTGGCTAACTATGGCTACACCTTC	CATRLAGQGVANYGYTF
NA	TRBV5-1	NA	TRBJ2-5	TGCGCCAGCAGCCCGGGGACCCCCGACACCCAGTACTTC	CASSPGTPDTQYF
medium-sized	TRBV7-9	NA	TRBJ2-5	TGTGCCAGCAGCCAATCCGGACAGGGAGGGGCAGAGACCCAGTACTTC	CASSQSGQGGAETQYF
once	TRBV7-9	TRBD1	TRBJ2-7	TGTGCCAGCATCCAAAGGGACAGGGGACCCTACGAGCAGTACTTC	CASIQRDRGPYEQYF
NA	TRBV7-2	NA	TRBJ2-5	TGTGCCAGCAGCTATGGACCAACGGGAGAGACCCAGTACTTC	CASSYGPTGETQYF
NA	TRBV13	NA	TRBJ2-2	TGTGCCAGCAGCGAGAGGGACACGTCGAACACCGGGGAGCTGTTTTTT	CASSERDTSNTGELFF
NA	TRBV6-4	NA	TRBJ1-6	TGTGCCAGCAGTGACAATGATAATTCACCCCTCCACTTT	CASSDNDNSPLHF
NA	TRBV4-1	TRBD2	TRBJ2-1	TGCGCCAGCAGCCCCCGACTAGCGGGAGAGAATGAGCAGTTCTTC	CASSPRLAGENEQFF
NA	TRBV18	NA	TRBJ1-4	TGTGCCAGCTCACCACCGGAGCAGGGGATTGAAAAACTGTTTTTT	CASSPPEQGIEKLFF
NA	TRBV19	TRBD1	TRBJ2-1	TGTGCCAGTAGTAAGGACAGGGCCAATGAGCAGTTCTTC	CASSKDRANEQFF
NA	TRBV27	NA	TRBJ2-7	TGTGCCAGCAGTTCCCCTGGACGCTACGAGCAGTACTTC	CASSSPGRYEQYF
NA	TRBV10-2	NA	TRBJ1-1	TGCGCCAGCAGTGCCGCAGGGGAAATTCGCGATGCCACTGAAGCTTTCTTT	CASSAAGEIRDATEAFF